This T cell receptor beta chain was identified in a study of Graves' ophthalmopathy and Graves' hyperthyroidism. RNA transcripts were the template, and TCR beta CDR3 regions were amplified from them. HTBI primers primed a first-round RT-PCR, and a second-round multiplex PCR followed. TCRdb analysed the multiplex PCR reads with MiXCR anew, one entry per CDR3 protein. The table has 500,000 to 700,000 distinct CDR3 sequences, about 24% seen once. This clonotype has ten or more counts. Its antigen is not known. V was cut by 5 bases and J by 3 bases, with 20 bases left in between. CDR1 and CDR2 from the germline V gene are SGHVS and FQNEAQ. CDR3 length: 17 residues. Hyperthyroidism patients, aged 18 to 65, were newly diagnosed, under 2 months' duration. Study results and caveats: Ophthalmopathy progression was predicted with 55% to 71% sensitivity and 72% to 80% specificity. Cross-validated, the 13-signature model showed 87.88%/81.08% sensitivity/specificity, and 80%/75% in the test set. Blood also harbored most expanded thyroid clonotypes above 0.001 frequency.

The receptor's source is a woman aged 18-35 years with stable Graves' hyperthyroidism. Some clones in this sample may be carry-over from other donors' samples. The chain couples TRBV7-8 to TRBJ1-3, with D maybe TRBD1 (5 bases). The sample comprised peripheral blood. The CDR3 spells CASSPNTLRGGGNTIYF. The CDR3 DNA reads TGTGCCAGCAGCCCAAACACTCTAAGGGGTGGTGGAAACACCATATATTTT.